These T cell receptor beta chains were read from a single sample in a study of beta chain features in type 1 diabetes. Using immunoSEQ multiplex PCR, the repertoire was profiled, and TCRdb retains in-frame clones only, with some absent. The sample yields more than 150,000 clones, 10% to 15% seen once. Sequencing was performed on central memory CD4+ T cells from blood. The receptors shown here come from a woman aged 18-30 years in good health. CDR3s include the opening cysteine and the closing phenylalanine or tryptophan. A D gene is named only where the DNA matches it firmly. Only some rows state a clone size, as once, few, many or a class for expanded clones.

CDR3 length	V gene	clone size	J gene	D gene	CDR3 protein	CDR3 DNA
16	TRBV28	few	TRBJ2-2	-	CASSSPGQGRSGELFF	TGTGCCAGCAGTTCACCTGGGCAGGGAAGGTCCGGGGAGCTGTTTTTT
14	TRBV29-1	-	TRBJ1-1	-	CSGEGQGRNTEAFF	TGCAGCGGGGAAGGGCAGGGGAGGAACACTGAAGCTTTCTTT
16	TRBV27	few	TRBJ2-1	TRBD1	CASSLAGTGPYNEQFF	TGTGCCAGCAGTTTAGCCGGGACAGGGCCATACAATGAGCAGTTCTTC
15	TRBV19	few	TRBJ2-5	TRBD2	CASTTSGIAQETQYF	TGTGCCAGTACCACTAGCGGGATCGCCCAAGAGACCCAGTACTTC
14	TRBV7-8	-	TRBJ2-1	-	CASSFRGGPNEQFF	TGTGCCAGCAGCTTTCGGGGTGGTCCGAATGAGCAGTTCTTC
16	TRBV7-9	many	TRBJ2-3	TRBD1	CASSQRTGGGSDTQYF	TGTGCCAGCAGCCAGCGGACAGGGGGCGGCTCAGATACGCAGTATTTT
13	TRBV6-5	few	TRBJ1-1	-	CASMWFRNTEAFF	TGTGCCAGCATGTGGTTCAGGAACACTGAAGCTTTCTTT
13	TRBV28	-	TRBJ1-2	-	CASSLSAVYGYTF	TGTGCCAGCAGTTTATCGGCGGTCTATGGCTACACCTTC
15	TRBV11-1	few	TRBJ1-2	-	CASSSRTGSNYGYTF	TGTGCCAGCAGCTCGAGAACAGGGTCTAACTATGGCTACACCTTC
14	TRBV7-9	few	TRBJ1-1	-	CASSLAHTASEAFF	TGTGCCAGCAGCTTAGCGCATACAGCTTCTGAAGCTTTCTTT
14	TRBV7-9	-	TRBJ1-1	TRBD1	CASSIRDRGTEAFF	TGTGCCAGCAGCATCCGGGACAGGGGTACTGAAGCTTTCTTT
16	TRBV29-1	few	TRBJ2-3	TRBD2	CSVEDPSGKDTDTQYF	TGCAGCGTTGAAGATCCTAGCGGGAAAGACACAGATACGCAGTATTTT
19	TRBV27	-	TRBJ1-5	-	CASSKKGQLLRGGNQPQHF	TGTGCCAGCAGTAAGAAAGGACAGCTGTTAAGAGGTGGCAATCAGCCCCAGCATTTT
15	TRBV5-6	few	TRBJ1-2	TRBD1	CASSLLGQAPYGYTF	TGTGCCAGCAGCTTGCTGGGACAGGCGCCCTATGGCTACACCTTC
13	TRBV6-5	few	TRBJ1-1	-	CASRGALGTEAFF	TGTGCCAGCAGAGGGGCGCTGGGCACTGAAGCTTTCTTT
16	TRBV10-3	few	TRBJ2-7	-	CAISDSGTGDSYEQYF	TGTGCCATCAGTGACAGTGGGACGGGGGACTCCTACGAGCAGTACTTC
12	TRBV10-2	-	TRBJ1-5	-	CASSGGSQPQHF	TGCGCCAGCAGTGGGGGCAGTCAGCCCCAGCATTTT
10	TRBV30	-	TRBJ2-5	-	CAWGQETQYF	TGTGCCTGGGGTCAGGAGACCCAGTACTTC
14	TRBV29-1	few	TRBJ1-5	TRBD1	CSVHDGQGNQPQHF	TGCAGCGTTCACGATGGACAGGGCAATCAGCCCCAGCATTTT
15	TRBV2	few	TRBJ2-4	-	CASSRRQVAKNIQYF	TGTGCCAGCAGTCGAAGACAGGTAGCCAAAAACATTCAGTACTTC
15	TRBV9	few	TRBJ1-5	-	CASSVGERNNQPQHF	TGTGCCAGCAGCGTAGGGGAGAGGAATAATCAGCCCCAGCATTTT
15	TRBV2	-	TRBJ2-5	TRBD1	CASRRQGTYQETQYF	TGTGCCAGCAGGAGACAGGGGACATACCAAGAGACCCAGTACTTC
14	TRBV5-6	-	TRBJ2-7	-	CASSLGRTSGEQYF	TGTGCCAGCAGCTTGGGGAGGACCTCGGGCGAGCAGTACTTC
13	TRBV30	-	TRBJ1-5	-	CAWTTGSNQPQHF	TGTGCCTGGACGACAGGAAGCAATCAGCCCCAGCATTTT
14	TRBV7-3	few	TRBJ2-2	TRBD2	CASSFTGGSGELFF	TGTGCCAGCAGCTTCACGGGAGGTTCCGGGGAGCTGTTTTTT
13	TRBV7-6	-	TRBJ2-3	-	CASSSGAADTQYF	TGTGCCAGCAGCTCAGGGGCCGCGGATACGCAGTATTTT
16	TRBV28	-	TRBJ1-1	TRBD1	CASSSTRTGRGTEAFF	TGTGCCAGCAGTTCAACCCGGACAGGGCGGGGCACTGAAGCTTTCTTT
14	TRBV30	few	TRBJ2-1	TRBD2	CAWSSGLYLNEQFF	TGTGCCTGGAGTTCGGGACTATACCTTAATGAGCAGTTCTTC
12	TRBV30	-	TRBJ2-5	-	CAWSVTGETQYF	TGTGCCTGGAGTGTCACCGGGGAGACCCAGTACTTC
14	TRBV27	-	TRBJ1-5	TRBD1	CASRPTGDHQPQHF	TGTGCCAGCAGACCTACAGGGGATCATCAGCCCCAGCATTTT
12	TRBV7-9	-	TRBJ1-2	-	CASSLDSEGYTF	TGTGCCAGCAGCCTAGACTCCGAGGGCTACACCTTC
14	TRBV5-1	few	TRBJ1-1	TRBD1	CASSETGGAVEAFF	TGCGCCAGCAGCGAAACAGGGGGCGCGGTTGAAGCTTTCTTT
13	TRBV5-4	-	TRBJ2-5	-	CASSFGSGETQYF	TGTGCCAGCAGCTTTGGGTCGGGGGAGACCCAGTACTTC
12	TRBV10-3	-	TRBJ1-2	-	CAISEGSYGYTF	TGTGCCATCAGTGAGGGCAGCTATGGCTACACCTTC
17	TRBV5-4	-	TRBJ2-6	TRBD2	CASSLDRAGAGANVLTF	TGTGCCAGCAGCTTGGATCGAGCGGGAGCTGGGGCCAACGTCCTGACTTTC
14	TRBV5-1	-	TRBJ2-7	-	CASSSDMGSYEQYF	TGCGCCAGCAGCTCGGACATGGGCTCCTACGAGCAGTACTTC
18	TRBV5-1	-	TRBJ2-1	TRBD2	CASSPTGTASGRLNEQFF	TGCGCCAGCAGCCCTACTGGCACGGCTAGCGGGAGGTTGAATGAGCAGTTCTTC
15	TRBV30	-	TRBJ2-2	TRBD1	CAWDRGRMNTGELFF	TGTGCCTGGGACAGGGGGCGCATGAACACCGGGGAGCTGTTTTTT
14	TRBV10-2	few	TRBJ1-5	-	CASRRGQGNQPQHF	TGCGCCAGCAGGCGGGGGCAGGGCAATCAGCCCCAGCATTTT
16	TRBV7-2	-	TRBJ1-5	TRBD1	CASSLEGQAMNQPQHF	TGTGCCAGCAGCTTAGAGGGACAGGCTATGAATCAGCCCCAGCATTTT
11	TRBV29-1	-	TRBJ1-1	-	CSARREPEAFF	TGCAGCGCCCGGAGAGAACCTGAAGCTTTCTTT
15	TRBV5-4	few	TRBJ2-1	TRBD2	CASSFSGRAYNEQFF	TGTGCCAGCAGCTTTAGCGGGAGGGCATACAATGAGCAGTTCTTC
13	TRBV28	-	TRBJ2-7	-	CASSLGGSYEQYF	TGTGCCAGCAGTTTGGGGGGCTCCTACGAGCAGTACTTC
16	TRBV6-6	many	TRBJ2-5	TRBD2	CASSPWRAGGGETQYF	TGTGCCAGCAGCCCCTGGCGAGCGGGAGGTGGAGAGACCCAGTACTTC